The TCR beta chain under discussion was sequenced for a study of molecular identifiers for immune sequencing clone quantification. Study conclusions and caveats: For effector cells, clones above 20 RNA copies held over 98% of molecules; for naive cells, under 1%. One million naive cells reportedly did not prevent detection of spiked Jurkat TCR RNA from one cell.

TCRdb reprocessed the PCR reads via MiXCR and lists one record per CDR3 protein. The table has about 510,000 distinct CDR3 sequences, 25% seen once. In the case of this clonotype: What it recognizes is unknown.

The CDR3 covers 13 residues. J was trimmed by 13 bases and V by 4 bases; bases with no gene match: 11. The sorting of naive CD8 T cells used the CD8+CD4-CCR7+CD45RA+ phenotype. The TCR comes from a human donor in good health. Some libraries in this study had Jurkat cell RNA spiked in. Sequenced: naive CD8+ T cells from blood, with Jurkat cell RNA spiked in. Sample subset: FACS-sorted CD8+CD4-CCR7+CD45RA+ naive T cells. The rearrangement links TRBV12-3 or TRBV12-4 to TRBJ1-2, with TRBD1 matching over 8 bases. CDR3 region: CASSWTGKDSVTF. Here the CDR3 DNA reads TGTGCCAGCAGTTGGACAGGGAAGGATAGTGTCACCTTC.